This is a list of T cell receptor beta chains from one sample in a study of identical twins. Each CDR3 protein is one row after TCRdb ran MiXCR on the 5' RACE reads. The repertoire has around 530,000 distinct CDR3 sequences, approximately 14% of them found once; the top ten carry about 0.47%. The data also belong to a second study, concerning yellow fever vaccine responses in identical twins.

The sample taken for sequencing was CD4+ T cells sorted from blood. The receptors were sampled from a woman in her late teens or twenties in good health. Both conserved end residues are part of each CDR3. The order of the fields is CDR3 length, J gene, clone size, V gene, D gene, CDR3 DNA, CDR3 protein. A D gene is named only where the DNA matches it firmly. Rows may omit the clone size; those that give it use once, few, many or a size class.

len: 14; j_gene: TRBJ1-1; abundance: many; v_gene: TRBV12-3/TRBV12-4; d_gene: NA; CDR3nt: TGTGCCAGCAGTTCACAATGGGCAGTTCATGAAGCTTTCTTT; CDR3aa: CASSSQWAVHEAFF
len: 15; j_gene: TRBJ2-1; abundance: NA; v_gene: TRBV5-4; d_gene: NA; CDR3nt: TGTGCCAGCAGCTTGGGGCGCGGACCCGAAGATGAGCAGTTCTTC; CDR3aa: CASSLGRGPEDEQFF
len: 16; j_gene: TRBJ2-5; abundance: NA; v_gene: TRBV14; d_gene: TRBD1; CDR3nt: TGTGCCAGCAGCCAAGCTTGGGACAGGAGGTGGGAGACCCAGTACTTC; CDR3aa: CASSQAWDRRWETQYF
len: 16; j_gene: TRBJ2-3; abundance: NA; v_gene: TRBV10-2; d_gene: NA; CDR3nt: TGCGCCAGCAGTGAGCCCCACTCGGACGTAACAGATACGCAGTATTTT; CDR3aa: CASSEPHSDVTDTQYF
len: 13; j_gene: TRBJ1-2; abundance: NA; v_gene: TRBV28; d_gene: TRBD1; CDR3nt: TGTGCCAGCAGTGGGACAGGGGAGAGTGGCTACACCTTC; CDR3aa: CASSGTGESGYTF
len: 17; j_gene: TRBJ2-7; abundance: few; v_gene: TRBV12-3/TRBV12-4; d_gene: TRBD2; CDR3nt: TGTGCCAGCAGTTTTTACAGGCCGACTAGCGGTACCTACGAGCAGTACTTC; CDR3aa: CASSFYRPTSGTYEQYF
len: 12; j_gene: TRBJ1-1; abundance: few; v_gene: TRBV6-1; d_gene: NA; CDR3nt: TGTGCCAGCAGTTTCTCTCTGAGTGAAGCTTTCTTT; CDR3aa: CASSFSLSEAFF
len: 15; j_gene: TRBJ1-2; abundance: few; v_gene: TRBV7-8; d_gene: NA; CDR3nt: TGTGCCAGCAGCTTAGCTTGGGGGAGGAAAGAGGGCTACACCTTC; CDR3aa: CASSLAWGRKEGYTF
len: 15; j_gene: TRBJ2-7; abundance: few; v_gene: TRBV12-3/TRBV12-4; d_gene: TRBD1; CDR3nt: TGTGCCAGCAGTAACCTCAGGGGGCTCTCCTACGAGCAGTACTTC; CDR3aa: CASSNLRGLSYEQYF
len: 17; j_gene: TRBJ2-3; abundance: few; v_gene: TRBV24-1; d_gene: TRBD2; CDR3nt: TGTGCCACCAGTGATTCAGCGGGAGGGCTGAGCACAGATACGCAGTATTTT; CDR3aa: CATSDSAGGLSTDTQYF
len: 13; j_gene: TRBJ1-6; abundance: NA; v_gene: TRBV10-3; d_gene: NA; CDR3nt: TGTGCCATCAGTGAGGGACATAATTCACCCCTCCACTTT; CDR3aa: CAISEGHNSPLHF
len: 15; j_gene: TRBJ2-1; abundance: once; v_gene: TRBV20-1; d_gene: TRBD1; CDR3nt: TGCAGTGCCCCTGAGGACAGGGGGCGGTACAATGAGCAGTTCTTC; CDR3aa: CSAPEDRGRYNEQFF
len: 12; j_gene: TRBJ1-1; abundance: many; v_gene: TRBV29-1; d_gene: NA; CDR3nt: TGCAGCGTTGGACAGGTGAACACTGAAGCTTTCTTT; CDR3aa: CSVGQVNTEAFF
len: 18; j_gene: TRBJ2-7; abundance: few; v_gene: TRBV5-1; d_gene: TRBD2; CDR3nt: TGCGCCAGCAGCTTGGCCATCGGGGTAGCGGGAGTGTCCTACGAGCAGTACTTC; CDR3aa: CASSLAIGVAGVSYEQYF
len: 18; j_gene: TRBJ2-3; abundance: few; v_gene: TRBV20-1; d_gene: TRBD2; CDR3nt: TGCAGTGCTAGTTCGAGCGGGGTGGTTCAGGTGCGCACAGATACGCAGTATTTT; CDR3aa: CSASSSGVVQVRTDTQYF
len: 16; j_gene: TRBJ1-4; abundance: few; v_gene: TRBV5-5; d_gene: NA; CDR3nt: TGTGCCAGCAGCCCGGGCGGGACCTGGGAGGATGAAAAACTGTTTTTT; CDR3aa: CASSPGGTWEDEKLFF
len: 13; j_gene: TRBJ1-5; abundance: many; v_gene: TRBV4-1; d_gene: NA; CDR3nt: TGCGCCAGCAGCCAAGTAGGGAATCAGCCCCAGCATTTT; CDR3aa: CASSQVGNQPQHF
len: 12; j_gene: TRBJ1-2; abundance: NA; v_gene: TRBV7-3; d_gene: NA; CDR3nt: TGTGCCAGCAGCTCAAGGGCTTATGGCTACACCTTC; CDR3aa: CASSSRAYGYTF
len: 13; j_gene: TRBJ2-1; abundance: NA; v_gene: TRBV10-3; d_gene: NA; CDR3nt: TGTGCCATCAGTGAGTCACCGGTCAATGAGCAGTTCTTC; CDR3aa: CAISESPVNEQFF
len: 13; j_gene: TRBJ1-1; abundance: many; v_gene: TRBV12-3/TRBV12-4; d_gene: NA; CDR3nt: TGTGCCAGCAGTTTATTAAGGGACTCTGAAGCTTTCTTT; CDR3aa: CASSLLRDSEAFF
len: 14; j_gene: TRBJ2-5; abundance: NA; v_gene: TRBV24-1; d_gene: NA; CDR3nt: TGTGCCACCAGTGCGGTGGGAAAAAGGGAGACCCAGTACTTC; CDR3aa: CATSAVGKRETQYF
len: 17; j_gene: TRBJ2-3; abundance: few; v_gene: TRBV20-1; d_gene: TRBD2; CDR3nt: TGCAGTGCTAGCTTTGCGGGACTAGAGATCGGGTCAGATACGCAGTATTTT; CDR3aa: CSASFAGLEIGSDTQYF
len: 14; j_gene: TRBJ1-4; abundance: many; v_gene: TRBV12-3/TRBV12-4; d_gene: NA; CDR3nt: TGTGCCAGCAGTTTATTGTTTTTCAAGGAAAAACTGTTTTTT; CDR3aa: CASSLLFFKEKLFF
len: 13; j_gene: TRBJ2-7; abundance: few; v_gene: TRBV10-3; d_gene: NA; CDR3nt: TGTGCCATCAGCATCGGGGAAACCTACGAGCAGTACTTC; CDR3aa: CAISIGETYEQYF
len: 13; j_gene: TRBJ2-7; abundance: NA; v_gene: TRBV29-1; d_gene: NA; CDR3nt: TGCAGCGTTGAAGACAGGGTCGCCTACGAGCAGTACTTC; CDR3aa: CSVEDRVAYEQYF
len: 14; j_gene: TRBJ2-5; abundance: NA; v_gene: TRBV3-1; d_gene: NA; CDR3nt: TGTGCCAGCAGCACCCGACTACTAAGAGAGACCCAGTACTTC; CDR3aa: CASSTRLLRETQYF
len: 16; j_gene: TRBJ2-2; abundance: NA; v_gene: TRBV5-1; d_gene: TRBD2; CDR3nt: TGCGCCAGCCATCGGACTAGCGGTTCCAGCACCGGGGAGCTGTTTTTT; CDR3aa: CASHRTSGSSTGELFF
len: 15; j_gene: TRBJ2-7; abundance: NA; v_gene: TRBV12-3/TRBV12-4; d_gene: TRBD2; CDR3nt: TGTGCCAGCAGTTTAAGCGGGGGGAGACAAGGTTCTCAGTACTTC; CDR3aa: CASSLSGGRQGSQYF
len: 16; j_gene: TRBJ2-5; abundance: NA; v_gene: TRBV14; d_gene: TRBD1; CDR3nt: TGTGCCAGCAGCCCCGCCGGGACAGGGATCCAAGAGACCCAGTACTTC; CDR3aa: CASSPAGTGIQETQYF
len: 19; j_gene: TRBJ2-1; abundance: NA; v_gene: TRBV20-1; d_gene: NA; CDR3nt: TGCAGTGCTAGAATTGGTCCCGAAAAGACAGGGAGGAACTACAATGAGCAGTTCTTC; CDR3aa: CSARIGPEKTGRNYNEQFF
len: 13; j_gene: TRBJ2-3; abundance: few; v_gene: TRBV20-1; d_gene: TRBD2; CDR3nt: TGCAGTGCTATAGCGGGGAGCACAGATACGCAGTATTTT; CDR3aa: CSAIAGSTDTQYF
len: 14; j_gene: TRBJ2-1; abundance: few; v_gene: TRBV27; d_gene: NA; CDR3nt: TGTGCCAGCAGTTTACGACACCCGGGGAACGAGCAGTTCTTC; CDR3aa: CASSLRHPGNEQFF
len: 12; j_gene: TRBJ1-2; abundance: few; v_gene: TRBV20-1; d_gene: NA; CDR3nt: TGCAGTGCTAGAGATTCGAACGGCGGCACCTACTTC; CDR3aa: CSARDSNGGTYF
len: 13; j_gene: TRBJ2-5; abundance: few; v_gene: TRBV6-6; d_gene: NA; CDR3nt: TGTGCCAGCAGCCTAGGGGACCTGGGGACCCAGTACTTC; CDR3aa: CASSLGDLGTQYF
len: 17; j_gene: TRBJ2-3; abundance: few; v_gene: TRBV25-1; d_gene: NA; CDR3nt: TGTGCCAGCAGTGAATTCTGGGAGCACAAGGGTACAGATACGCAGTATTTT; CDR3aa: CASSEFWEHKGTDTQYF
len: 15; j_gene: TRBJ1-1; abundance: few; v_gene: TRBV12-3/TRBV12-4; d_gene: NA; CDR3nt: TGTGCCAGCAGTCGAACTCCAGCTGGGAGCACTGAAGCTTTCTTT; CDR3aa: CASSRTPAGSTEAFF
len: 12; j_gene: TRBJ1-5; abundance: few; v_gene: TRBV19; d_gene: NA; CDR3nt: TGTGCCAGTAGTATCGACAGGCAGCCCCAGCATTTT; CDR3aa: CASSIDRQPQHF
len: 17; j_gene: TRBJ2-2; abundance: few; v_gene: TRBV7-3; d_gene: NA; CDR3nt: TGTGCCAGCACCAGACAAGGAGGGCCCATCGGAGCCGGGGAGCTGTTTTTT; CDR3aa: CASTRQGGPIGAGELFF
len: 11; j_gene: TRBJ2-1; abundance: few; v_gene: TRBV10-3; d_gene: NA; CDR3nt: TGTGCCATCAAGGGGGTAACCAGGGAGTTCTTC; CDR3aa: CAIKGVTREFF
len: 15; j_gene: TRBJ2-5; abundance: many; v_gene: TRBV3-1; d_gene: TRBD2; CDR3nt: TGTGCCAGCAGCCAAGGACTAGCGGGAGGGGAGACCCAGTACTTC; CDR3aa: CASSQGLAGGETQYF
len: 16; j_gene: TRBJ2-1; abundance: many; v_gene: TRBV4-2; d_gene: TRBD2; CDR3nt: TGTGCCAGCAGCCAAACCGGGACTAGCGCTGTACATGAGCAGTTCTTC; CDR3aa: CASSQTGTSAVHEQFF
len: 14; j_gene: TRBJ2-1; abundance: few; v_gene: TRBV6-1; d_gene: NA; CDR3nt: TGTGCCAGCACTAGGGCAGGGTGGTACAATGAGCAGTTCTTC; CDR3aa: CASTRAGWYNEQFF
len: 13; j_gene: TRBJ2-1; abundance: few; v_gene: TRBV20-1; d_gene: NA; CDR3nt: TGCAGTGCTTCCGGGACTCCCGCTACTGAGCAGTTCTTC; CDR3aa: CSASGTPATEQFF
len: 16; j_gene: TRBJ2-1; abundance: NA; v_gene: TRBV3-1; d_gene: NA; CDR3nt: TGTGCCAGCAGCCAAGAAGGTGGTCGCTCCTACAATGAGCAGTTCTTC; CDR3aa: CASSQEGGRSYNEQFF
len: 17; j_gene: TRBJ2-3; abundance: NA; v_gene: TRBV9; d_gene: NA; CDR3nt: TGTGCCAGCAGCGTTGAACCGGGACATAGGGTAGCAGATACGCAGTATTTT; CDR3aa: CASSVEPGHRVADTQYF
len: 15; j_gene: TRBJ2-3; abundance: once; v_gene: TRBV7-9; d_gene: NA; CDR3nt: TGTGCCAGCAGCTTAGGGGCAGGGATCACAGATACGCAGTATTTT; CDR3aa: CASSLGAGITDTQYF
len: 15; j_gene: TRBJ2-1; abundance: NA; v_gene: TRBV6-1; d_gene: NA; CDR3nt: TGTGCCAGCAGTGAAGTCGGGTTTCCCTACAATGAGCAGTTCTTC; CDR3aa: CASSEVGFPYNEQFF
len: 14; j_gene: TRBJ2-7; abundance: few; v_gene: TRBV20-1; d_gene: NA; CDR3nt: TGCAGTGTGTCTCGCGGCAGGAGCTCCTACGAGCAGTACTTC; CDR3aa: CSVSRGRSSYEQYF
len: 13; j_gene: TRBJ1-1; abundance: NA; v_gene: TRBV12-3/TRBV12-4; d_gene: NA; CDR3nt: TGTGCCAGCAGTTTAGACAGCCTTGGGGGAGCGTTCTTT; CDR3aa: CASSLDSLGGAFF
len: 17; j_gene: TRBJ2-3; abundance: many; v_gene: TRBV25-1; d_gene: TRBD2; CDR3nt: TGTGCCAGCAGTGAACCCCGAGGTAGCGGGTGGGCAGATACGCAGTATTTT; CDR3aa: CASSEPRGSGWADTQYF
len: 14; j_gene: TRBJ1-3; abundance: NA; v_gene: TRBV20-1; d_gene: TRBD1; CDR3nt: TGCAGTGCTACCGGACAGGGCTCTGGAAACACCATATATTTT; CDR3aa: CSATGQGSGNTIYF